This TCR beta chain was profiled in a study of beta chain features in type 1 diabetes. Broader study findings: Moderate yet significant TCRB CDR3 shortening was seen in Type 1 diabetes patients in all four CD4+ subsets. Since sequencing was performed on cDNA, cells with high TCR expression could be over-represented. TCRB repertoires of naive, central memory and Treg cells appeared more similar among patients than among healthy donors.

V trimming: 5 bases; J trimming: 2 bases; junction bases outside the gene matches: 7. CDR1 and CDR2 from the germline V gene are SEHNR and FQNEAQ (reference sequence). The CDR3 runs to 17 residues. This clone was found a few times. No antigen is known for it. Cells sorted by CD45RO/CCR7/CD25/CD127/CD95/CD27 comprised CD4+ naive, central memory, regulatory and stem cell-like memory cells. cDNA synthesis used the whole RNA isolate, giving expressed TCRB sequences. Assay: immunoSEQ multiplex PCR; the TCRdb copy retains only in-frame clones and omits some. The table has fewer than 350,000 clones, approximately 15% seen once; the top ten hold 0.015%.

The clonotype was recovered from a man between 18 and 29 years old with type 1 diabetes. The chain recombines TRBV7-9 with TRBJ2-3; 13 nucleotides align to TRBD2. The sequenced material came from naive CD4+ T cells from blood. The CDR3, as DNA: TGTGCCAGCAGCCGAGGACTAGCGGGGGAATACACAGATACGCAGTATTTT. Translated, it gives CASSRGLAGEYTDTQYF.